This T cell receptor (beta chain) was recorded in a study of response to subunit inactivated influenza vaccine. Overall study findings and caveats: Researchers suggested that each seasonal influenza vaccination recruits few new T cells.

TCRdb fed the RT-PCR reads into MiXCR, producing one record per CDR3 protein. The data contain around 530,000 distinct CDR3 sequences, about 11% of them seen just once; the ten biggest clones take up around 9.6%. CDR1 MNHEY and CDR2 SVGEGT come from the germline V gene. Trimming removed 4 bases from V and 3 bases from J; junction bases left unmatched: 20. This CDR3 is 20 amino acids long. Regarding this clonotype: The antigen remains undetermined.

Here the sequenced sample was PBMCs from blood, taken on the day of vaccination. The sequence came from a man aged 50-60 years who received an inactivated influenza vaccine. The chain recombines TRBV6-2 or TRBV6-3 with TRBJ2-1; TRBD1 matches 8 bases. The CDR3 loop is CASSFPTGVSLGFNYNEQFF. The DNA for the CDR3 is TGTGCCAGCAGTTTCCCGACAGGGGTTTCCTTGGGTTTCAACTACAATGAGCAGTTCTTC.